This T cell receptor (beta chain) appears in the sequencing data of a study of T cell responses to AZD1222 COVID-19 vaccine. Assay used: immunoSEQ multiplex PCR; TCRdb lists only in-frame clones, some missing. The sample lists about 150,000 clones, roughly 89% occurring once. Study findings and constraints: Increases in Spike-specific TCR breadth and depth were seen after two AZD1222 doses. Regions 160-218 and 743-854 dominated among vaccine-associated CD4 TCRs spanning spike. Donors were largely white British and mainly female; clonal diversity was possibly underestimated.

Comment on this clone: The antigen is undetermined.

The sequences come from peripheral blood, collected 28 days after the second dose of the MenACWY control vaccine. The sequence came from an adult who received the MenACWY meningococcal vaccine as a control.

The CDR3 DNA follows: TGTGCCAGCTCCCCCTTCGGGAGGGCCGGGGAGCTGTTTTTT. Its translation: CASSPFGRAGELFF. The chain is built from TRBV18 and TRBJ2-2, with 8 bases matching TRBD2. V dropped 6 bases and J dropped 6; count of bases not matched to a gene: 6. CDR1 and CDR2 (germline): KGHSH, LQKENI. The CDR3 spans 14 residues.